Shown below are 2 T cell receptor beta chains from a single sample sequenced in a study of HIV-infected patients and healthy controls. No cell fractionation was done, so the repertoire covers all unsorted peripheral blood T cells. cDNA was made from approximately 500 ng RNA using alpha and beta constant primers. Each of the alpha and beta chains got its own library through chain-specific third strand synthesis with indices. TCRdb reprocessed the 5' RACE reads with MiXCR, giving one entry per CDR3 protein. The table records roughly 17,000 distinct CDR3 sequences, 5.5% of them present only once. Material for sequencing was blood. These receptors all stem from an adult in good health.

CDR3 region: CASFQGLETDTQYF. DNA of the CDR3: TGTGCCAGCTTCCAGGGGCTAGAGACAGATACGCAGTATTTT. The V gene is TRBV5-4, the J gene TRBJ2-3; D may be TRBD1 (6 bases). Per germline, CDR1 SGHNT and CDR2 YYREEE (reference sequence). The CDR3 loop spans 14 amino acids. V gave up 7 bases and J gave up 3 bases, with 15 bases separating them.

This clonotype was seen repeatedly, ten times or more. The genes are TRBV5-1 and TRBJ2-7; 9 positions match TRBD1. V dropped 4 bases and J dropped 5; count of bases not matched to a gene: 10. The CDR3 spans 15 residues. From germline, CDR1 is SGHRS and CDR2 YFSETQ. The CDR3 here is CASSTPGQGGHEQYF. CDR3 in DNA: TGCGCCAGCAGCACGCCGGGACAGGGTGGGCACGAGCAGTACTTC.